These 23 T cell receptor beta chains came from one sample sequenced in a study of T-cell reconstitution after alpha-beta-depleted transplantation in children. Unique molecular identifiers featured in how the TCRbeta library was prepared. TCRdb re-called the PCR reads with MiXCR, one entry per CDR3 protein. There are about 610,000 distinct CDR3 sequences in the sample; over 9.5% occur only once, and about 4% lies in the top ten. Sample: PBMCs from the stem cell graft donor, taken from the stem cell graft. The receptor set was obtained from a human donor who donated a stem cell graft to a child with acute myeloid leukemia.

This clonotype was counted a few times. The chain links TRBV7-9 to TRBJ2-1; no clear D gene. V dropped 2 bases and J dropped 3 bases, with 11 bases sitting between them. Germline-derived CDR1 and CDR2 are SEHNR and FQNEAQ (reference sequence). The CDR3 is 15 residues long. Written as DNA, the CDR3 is TGTGCCAGCAGCTTACCCTCGAGACACTACAATGAGCAGTTCTTC. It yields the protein CASSLPSRHYNEQFF.

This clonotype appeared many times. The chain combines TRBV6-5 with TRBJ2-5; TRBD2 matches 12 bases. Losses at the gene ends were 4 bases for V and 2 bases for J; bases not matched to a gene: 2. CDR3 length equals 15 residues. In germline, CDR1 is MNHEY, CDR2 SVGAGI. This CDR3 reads CASSFGLAGQETQYF. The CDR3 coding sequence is TGTGCCAGCAGTTTCGGACTAGCGGGACAAGAGACCCAGTACTTC.

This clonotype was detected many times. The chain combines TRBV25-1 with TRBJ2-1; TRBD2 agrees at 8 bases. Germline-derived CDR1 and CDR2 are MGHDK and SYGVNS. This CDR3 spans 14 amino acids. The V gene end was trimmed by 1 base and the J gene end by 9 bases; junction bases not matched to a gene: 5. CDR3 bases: TGTGCCAGCAGTGAATTTGGGACTAGGGGTGAGCAGTTCTTC. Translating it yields CASSEFGTRGEQFF.

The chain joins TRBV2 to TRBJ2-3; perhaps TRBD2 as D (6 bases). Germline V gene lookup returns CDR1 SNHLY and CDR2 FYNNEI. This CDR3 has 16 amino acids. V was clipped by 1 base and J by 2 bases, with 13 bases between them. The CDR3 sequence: CASSEGRVETTDTQYF. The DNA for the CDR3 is TGTGCCAGCAGTGAAGGGAGGGTTGAAACCACAGATACGCAGTATTTT.

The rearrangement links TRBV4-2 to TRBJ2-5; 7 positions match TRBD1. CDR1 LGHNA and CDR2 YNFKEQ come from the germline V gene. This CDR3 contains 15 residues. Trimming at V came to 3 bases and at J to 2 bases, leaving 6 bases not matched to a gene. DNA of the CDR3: TGTGCCAGCAGCCAGTACCCGGGACAGCAAGAGACCCAGTACTTC. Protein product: CASSQYPGQQETQYF.

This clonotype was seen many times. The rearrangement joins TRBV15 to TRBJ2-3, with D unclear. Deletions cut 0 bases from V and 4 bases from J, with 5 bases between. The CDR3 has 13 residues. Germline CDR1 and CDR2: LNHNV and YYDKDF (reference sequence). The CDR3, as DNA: TGTGCCACCAGCAGAGATGGGTCAGATACGCAGTATTTT. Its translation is CATSRDGSDTQYF.

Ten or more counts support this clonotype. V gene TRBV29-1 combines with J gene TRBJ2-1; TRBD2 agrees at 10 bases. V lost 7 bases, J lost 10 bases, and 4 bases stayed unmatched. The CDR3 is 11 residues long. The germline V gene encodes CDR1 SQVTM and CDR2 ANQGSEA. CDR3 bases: TGCAGCGCCCGGGGACTAGCGGAGCAGTTCTTC. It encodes CSARGLAEQFF.

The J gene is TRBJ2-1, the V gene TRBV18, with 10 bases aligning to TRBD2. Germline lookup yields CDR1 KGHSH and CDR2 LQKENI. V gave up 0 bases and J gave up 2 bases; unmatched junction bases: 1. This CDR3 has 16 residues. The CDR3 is CASSPPGLAAYNEQFF. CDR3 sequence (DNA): TGTGCCAGCTCACCACCAGGACTAGCGGCCTACAATGAGCAGTTCTTC.

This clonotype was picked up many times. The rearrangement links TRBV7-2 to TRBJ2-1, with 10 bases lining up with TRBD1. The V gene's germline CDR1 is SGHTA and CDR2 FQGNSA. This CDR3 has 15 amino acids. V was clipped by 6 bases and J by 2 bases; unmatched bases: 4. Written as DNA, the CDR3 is TGTGCCAGCAGTATGGGACAGGGGACCTACAATGAGCAGTTCTTC. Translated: CASSMGQGTYNEQFF.

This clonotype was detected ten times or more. The CDR3 nucleotides read TGCAGTGCTAACAGGGGGCTGACCTCCTACGAGCAGTACTTC. Encoded protein: CSANRGLTSYEQYF. The chain couples TRBV20-1 to TRBJ2-7; 9 bases match TRBD1. J gave up 0 bases and V 4 bases, and 4 bases lay outside the gene matches. The germline V gene has CDR1 DFQATT and CDR2 SNEGSKA (reference sequence). The CDR3 contains 14 residues.

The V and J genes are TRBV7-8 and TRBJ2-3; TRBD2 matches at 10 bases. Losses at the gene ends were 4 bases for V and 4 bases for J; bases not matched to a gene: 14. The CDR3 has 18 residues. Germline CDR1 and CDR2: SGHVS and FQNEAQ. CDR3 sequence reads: CASSSGEPGTSVADTQYF. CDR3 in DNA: TGTGCCAGCAGCTCCGGAGAGCCGGGGACTAGCGTTGCAGATACGCAGTATTTT.

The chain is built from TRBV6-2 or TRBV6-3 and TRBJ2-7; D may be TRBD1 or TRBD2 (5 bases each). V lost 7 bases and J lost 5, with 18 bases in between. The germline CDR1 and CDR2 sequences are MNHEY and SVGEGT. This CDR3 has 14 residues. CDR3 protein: CASTFGQGRNEQYF. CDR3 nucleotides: TGTGCCAGCACCTTTGGGCAGGGACGAAACGAGCAGTACTTC.

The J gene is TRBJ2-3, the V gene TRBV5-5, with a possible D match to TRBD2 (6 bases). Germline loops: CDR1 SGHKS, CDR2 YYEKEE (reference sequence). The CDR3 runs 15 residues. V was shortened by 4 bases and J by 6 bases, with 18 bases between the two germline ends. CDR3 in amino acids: CASSGGTGKEDTQYF. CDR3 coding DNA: TGTGCCAGCAGCGGCGGGACTGGGAAAGAGGATACGCAGTATTTT. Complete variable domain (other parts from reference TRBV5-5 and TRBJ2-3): DAGVTQSPTHLIKTRGQQVTLRCSPISGHKSVSWYQQVLGQGPQFIFQYYEKEERGRGNFPDRFSARQFPNYSSELNVNALLLGDSALYLCASSGGTGKEDTQYFGPGTRLTVL.

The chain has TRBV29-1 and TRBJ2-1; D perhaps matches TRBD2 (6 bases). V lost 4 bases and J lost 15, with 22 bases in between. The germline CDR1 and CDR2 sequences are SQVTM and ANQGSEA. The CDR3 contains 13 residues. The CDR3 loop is CSVVASDFVSAFF. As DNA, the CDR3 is TGCAGCGTTGTCGCTAGCGACTTCGTGTCTGCGTTCTTC.

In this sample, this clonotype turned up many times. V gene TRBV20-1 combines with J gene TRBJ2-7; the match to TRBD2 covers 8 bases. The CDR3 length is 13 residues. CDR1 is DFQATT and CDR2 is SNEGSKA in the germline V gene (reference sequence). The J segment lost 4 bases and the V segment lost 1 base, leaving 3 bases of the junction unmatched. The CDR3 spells CSARVASGYEQYF. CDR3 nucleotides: TGCAGTGCTAGAGTGGCTAGCGGGTACGAGCAGTACTTC.

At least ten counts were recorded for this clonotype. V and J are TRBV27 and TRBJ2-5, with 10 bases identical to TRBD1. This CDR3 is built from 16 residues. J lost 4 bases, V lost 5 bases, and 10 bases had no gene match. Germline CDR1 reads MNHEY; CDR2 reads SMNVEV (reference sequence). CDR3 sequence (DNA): TGTGCCAGCAGTCCCATGGACAGGGGGATGGGAGAGACCCAGTACTTC. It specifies CASSPMDRGMGETQYF.

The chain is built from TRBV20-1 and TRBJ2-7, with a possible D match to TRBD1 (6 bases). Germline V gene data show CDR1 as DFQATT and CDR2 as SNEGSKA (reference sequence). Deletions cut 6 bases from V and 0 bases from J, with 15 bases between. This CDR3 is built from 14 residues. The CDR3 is CSATRQARSYEQYF. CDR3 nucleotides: TGCAGTGCGACCCGACAGGCCCGCTCCTACGAGCAGTACTTC.

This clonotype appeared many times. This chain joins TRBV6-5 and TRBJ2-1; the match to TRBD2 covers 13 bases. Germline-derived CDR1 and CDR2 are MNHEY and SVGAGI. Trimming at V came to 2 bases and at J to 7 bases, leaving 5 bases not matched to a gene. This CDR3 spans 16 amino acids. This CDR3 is CASSYRTSGRMNEQFF. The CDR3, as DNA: TGTGCCAGCAGTTACCGGACTAGCGGGAGAATGAATGAGCAGTTCTTC.

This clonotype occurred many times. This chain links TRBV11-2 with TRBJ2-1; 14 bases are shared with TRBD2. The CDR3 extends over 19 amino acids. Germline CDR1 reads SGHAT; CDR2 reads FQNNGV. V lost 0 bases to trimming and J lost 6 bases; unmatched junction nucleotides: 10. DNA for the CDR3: TGTGCCAGCAGCTTAGATCCGGGACTAGCGGGAGCTCGAATCAATGAGCAGTTCTTC. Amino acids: CASSLDPGLAGARINEQFF.

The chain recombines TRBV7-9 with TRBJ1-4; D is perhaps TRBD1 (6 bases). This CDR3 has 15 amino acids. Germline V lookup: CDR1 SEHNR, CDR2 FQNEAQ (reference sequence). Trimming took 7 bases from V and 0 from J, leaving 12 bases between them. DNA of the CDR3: TGTGCCAGCATAAGGGGGAGGGCAACTAATGAAAAACTGTTTTTT. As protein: CASIRGRATNEKLFF.

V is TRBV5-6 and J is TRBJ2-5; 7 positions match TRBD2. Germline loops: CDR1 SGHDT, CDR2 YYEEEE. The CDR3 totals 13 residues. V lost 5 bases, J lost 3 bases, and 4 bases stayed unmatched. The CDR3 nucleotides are TGTGCCAGCAGTCCCCTAGCGGAAGAGACCCAGTACTTC. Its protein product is CASSPLAEETQYF.

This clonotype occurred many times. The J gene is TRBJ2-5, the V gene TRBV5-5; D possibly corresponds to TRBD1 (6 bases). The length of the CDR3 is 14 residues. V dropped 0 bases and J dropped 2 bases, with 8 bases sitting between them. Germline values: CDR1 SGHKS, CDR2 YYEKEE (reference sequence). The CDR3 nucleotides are TGTGCCAGCAGCTTGGACGACAGGCAAGAGACCCAGTACTTC. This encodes CASSLDDRQETQYF.

The CDR3 is CSALSRLSYEQYF. The CDR3 DNA reads TGCAGTGCACTGAGTCGACTTTCCTACGAGCAGTACTTC. This sequence joins TRBV20-1 and TRBJ2-7; D gene uncertain. The V gene's germline CDR1 is DFQATT and CDR2 SNEGSKA (reference sequence). There are 13 residues in the CDR3. V lost 6 bases and J lost 1, with 13 bases in between.